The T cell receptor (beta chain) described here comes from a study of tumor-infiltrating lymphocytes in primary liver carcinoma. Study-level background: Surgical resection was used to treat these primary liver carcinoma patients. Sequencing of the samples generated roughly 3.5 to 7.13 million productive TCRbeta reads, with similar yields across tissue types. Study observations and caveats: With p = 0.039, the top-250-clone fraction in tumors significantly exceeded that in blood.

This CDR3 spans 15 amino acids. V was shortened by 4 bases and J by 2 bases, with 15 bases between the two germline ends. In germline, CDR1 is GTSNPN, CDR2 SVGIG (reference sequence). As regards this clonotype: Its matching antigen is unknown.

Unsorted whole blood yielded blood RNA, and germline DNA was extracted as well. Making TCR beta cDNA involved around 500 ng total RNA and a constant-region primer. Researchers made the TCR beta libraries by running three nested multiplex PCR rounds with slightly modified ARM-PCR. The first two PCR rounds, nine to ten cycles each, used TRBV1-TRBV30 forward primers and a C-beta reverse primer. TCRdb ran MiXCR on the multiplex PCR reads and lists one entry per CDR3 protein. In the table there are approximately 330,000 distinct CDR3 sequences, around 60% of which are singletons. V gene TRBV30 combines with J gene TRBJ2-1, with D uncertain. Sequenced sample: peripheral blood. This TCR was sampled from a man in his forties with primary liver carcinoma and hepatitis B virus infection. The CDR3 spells CAWKPQGEPYNEQFF. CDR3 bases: TGTGCCTGGAAACCGCAAGGAGAGCCCTACAATGAGCAGTTCTTC.